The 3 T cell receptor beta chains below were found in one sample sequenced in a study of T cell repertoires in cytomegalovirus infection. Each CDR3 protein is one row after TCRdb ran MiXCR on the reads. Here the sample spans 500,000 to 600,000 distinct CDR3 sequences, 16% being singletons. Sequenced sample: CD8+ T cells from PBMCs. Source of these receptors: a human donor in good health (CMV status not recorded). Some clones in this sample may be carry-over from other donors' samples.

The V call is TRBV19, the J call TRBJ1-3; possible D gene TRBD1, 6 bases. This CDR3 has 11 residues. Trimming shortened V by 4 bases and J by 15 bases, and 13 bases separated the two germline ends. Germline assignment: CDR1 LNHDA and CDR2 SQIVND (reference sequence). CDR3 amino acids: CASSTSRDKYF. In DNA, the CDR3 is TGTGCCAGTAGTACCTCCCGGGACAAATATTTT.

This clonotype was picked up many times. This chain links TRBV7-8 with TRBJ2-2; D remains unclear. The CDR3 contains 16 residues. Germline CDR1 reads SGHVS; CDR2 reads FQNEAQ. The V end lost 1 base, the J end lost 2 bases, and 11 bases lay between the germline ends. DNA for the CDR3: TGTGCCAGCAGCTTAGATGGGCATACCAACACCGGGGAGCTGTTTTTT. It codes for CASSLDGHTNTGELFF.

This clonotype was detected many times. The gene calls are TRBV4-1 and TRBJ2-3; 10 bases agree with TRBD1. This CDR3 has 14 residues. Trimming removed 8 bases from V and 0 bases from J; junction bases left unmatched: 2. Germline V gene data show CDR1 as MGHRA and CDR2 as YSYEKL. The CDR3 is CASVGQGSTDTQYF. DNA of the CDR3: TGCGCCAGCGTGGGACAGGGGAGCACAGATACGCAGTATTTT.